This section outlines one T cell receptor beta chain sequence together with its context. Per germline, CDR1 MDHEN and CDR2 SYDVKM. The length of the CDR3 is 15 residues. V was trimmed by 4 bases and J by 4 bases, leaving 14 bases between them. This record belongs to a study of shared clonotypes between healthy human individuals. The naive CD8 fraction comprised CD45RO-negative cells positively selected for CCR7 and excluded terminally differentiated effector memory CD45RA+ cells. Some clones are missing from TCRdb's copy, which holds only in-frame ones; the method was immunoSEQ multiplex PCR. This table has a few million clones, just over 90% appearing once.

This TCR came from a man aged 18 to 29 in good health. Some clones in this sample may be carry-over from other donors' samples. The sequenced sample was naive CD8+ T cells from PBMCs. The J gene is TRBJ1-3, the V gene TRBV28; unclear D gene. The CDR3 DNA follows: TGTGCCAGCAGTTCCCCGAGGGCTGGGGGAAACACCATATATTTT. Amino acid sequence: CASSSPRAGGNTIYF. Full variable domain (rest looked up from reference TRBV28 and TRBJ1-3): DVKVTQSSRYLVKRTGEKVFLECVQDMDHENMFWYRQDPGLGLRLIYFSYDVKMKEKGDIPEGYSVSREKKERFSLILESASTNQTSMYLCASSSPRAGGNTIYFGEGSWLTVV.